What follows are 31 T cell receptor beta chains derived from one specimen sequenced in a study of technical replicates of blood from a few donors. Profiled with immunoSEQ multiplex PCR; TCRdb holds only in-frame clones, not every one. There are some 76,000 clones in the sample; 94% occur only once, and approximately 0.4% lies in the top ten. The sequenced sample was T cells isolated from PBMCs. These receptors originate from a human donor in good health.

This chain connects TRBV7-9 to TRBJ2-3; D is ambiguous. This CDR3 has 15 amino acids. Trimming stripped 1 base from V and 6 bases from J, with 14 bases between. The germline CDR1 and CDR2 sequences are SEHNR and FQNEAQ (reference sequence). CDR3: CASSLVAGEEDTQYF. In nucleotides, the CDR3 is TGTGCCAGCAGCTTAGTGGCCGGAGAGGAGGATACGCAGTATTTT.

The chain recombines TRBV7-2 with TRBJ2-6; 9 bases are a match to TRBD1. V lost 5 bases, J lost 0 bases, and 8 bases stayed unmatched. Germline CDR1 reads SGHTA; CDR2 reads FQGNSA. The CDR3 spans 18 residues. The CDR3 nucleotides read TGTGCCAGCAGCCCTAGGACAGGGGAGTCCTCTGGGGCCAACGTCCTGACTTTC. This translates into CASSPRTGESSGANVLTF. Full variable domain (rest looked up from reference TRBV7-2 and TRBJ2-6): GAGVSQSPSNKVTEKGKDVELRCDPISGHTALYWYRQSLGQGLEFLIYFQGNSAPDKSGLPSDRFSAERTGGSVSTLTIQRTQQEDSAVYLCASSPRTGESSGANVLTFGAGSRLTVL.

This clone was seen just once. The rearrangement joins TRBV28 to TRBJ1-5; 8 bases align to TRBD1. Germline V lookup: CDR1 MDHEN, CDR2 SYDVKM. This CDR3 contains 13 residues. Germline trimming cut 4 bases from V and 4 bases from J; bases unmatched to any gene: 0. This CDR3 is CASSWTGNQPQHF. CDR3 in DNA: TGTGCCAGCAGTTGGACAGGGAATCAGCCCCAGCATTTT.

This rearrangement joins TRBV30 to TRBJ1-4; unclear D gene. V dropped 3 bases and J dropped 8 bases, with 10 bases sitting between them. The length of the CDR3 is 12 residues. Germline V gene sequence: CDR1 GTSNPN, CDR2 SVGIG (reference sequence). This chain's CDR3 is CAWRGVGEKLFF. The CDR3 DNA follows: TGTGCCTGGAGGGGAGTTGGGGAAAAACTGTTTTTT.

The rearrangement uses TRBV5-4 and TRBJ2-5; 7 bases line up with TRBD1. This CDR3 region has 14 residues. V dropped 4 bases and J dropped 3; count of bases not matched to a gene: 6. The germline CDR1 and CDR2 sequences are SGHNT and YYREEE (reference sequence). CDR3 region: CASSRQGREETQYF. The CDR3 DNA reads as TGTGCCAGCAGCCGACAGGGTCGGGAAGAGACCCAGTACTTC.

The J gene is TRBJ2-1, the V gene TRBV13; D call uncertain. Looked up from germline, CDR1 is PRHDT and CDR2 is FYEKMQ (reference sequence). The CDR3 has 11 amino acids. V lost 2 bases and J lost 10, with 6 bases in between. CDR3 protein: CASSLYLEQFF. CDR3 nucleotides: TGTGCCAGCAGCTTATACCTAGAGCAGTTCTTC. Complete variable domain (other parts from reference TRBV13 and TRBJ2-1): AAGVIQSPRHLIKEKRETATLKCYPIPRHDTVYWYQQGPGQDPQFLISFYEKMQSDKGSIPDRFSAQQFSDYHSELNMSSLELGDSALYFCASSLYLEQFFGPGTRLTVL.

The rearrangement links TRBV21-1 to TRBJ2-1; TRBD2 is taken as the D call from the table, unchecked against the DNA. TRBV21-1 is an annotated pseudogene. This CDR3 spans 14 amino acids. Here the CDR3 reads CASIDGSNYNEQFF. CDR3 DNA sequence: TGTGCCAGCATAGACGGGAGTAACTACAATGAGCAGTTCTTC.

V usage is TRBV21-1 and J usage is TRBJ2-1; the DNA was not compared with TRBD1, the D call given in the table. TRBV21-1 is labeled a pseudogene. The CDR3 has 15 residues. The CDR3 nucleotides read TGTGCCAGCGTAGGGGACAGAAGCTCCTACAATGAGCAGTTCTTC. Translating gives CASVGDRSSYNEQFF.

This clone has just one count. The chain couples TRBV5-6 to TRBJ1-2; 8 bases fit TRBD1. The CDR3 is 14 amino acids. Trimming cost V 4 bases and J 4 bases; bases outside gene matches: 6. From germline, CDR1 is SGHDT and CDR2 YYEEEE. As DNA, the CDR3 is TGTGCCAGCAGCCAGGACAGGGCGGGCTATGGCTACACCTTC. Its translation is CASSQDRAGYGYTF.

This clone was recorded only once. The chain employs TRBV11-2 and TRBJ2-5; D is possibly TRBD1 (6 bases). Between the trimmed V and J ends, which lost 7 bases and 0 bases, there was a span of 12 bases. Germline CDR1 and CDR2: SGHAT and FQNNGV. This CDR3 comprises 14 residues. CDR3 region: CASIRQANQETQYF. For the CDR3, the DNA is TGTGCCAGCATTCGACAGGCAAACCAAGAGACCCAGTACTTC.

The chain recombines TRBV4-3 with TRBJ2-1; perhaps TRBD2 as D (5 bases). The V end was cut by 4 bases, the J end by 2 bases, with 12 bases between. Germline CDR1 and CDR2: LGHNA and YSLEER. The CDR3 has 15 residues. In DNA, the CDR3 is TGCGCCAGCAGCCCATTGCTAGCCACCTACAATGAGCAGTTCTTC. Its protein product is CASSPLLATYNEQFF.

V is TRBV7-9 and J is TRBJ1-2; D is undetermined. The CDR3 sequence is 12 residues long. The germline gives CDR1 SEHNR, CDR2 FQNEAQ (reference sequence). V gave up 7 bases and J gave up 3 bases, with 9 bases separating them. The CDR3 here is CASTREHYGYTF. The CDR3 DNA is TGTGCCAGCACCCGGGAACACTATGGCTACACCTTC.

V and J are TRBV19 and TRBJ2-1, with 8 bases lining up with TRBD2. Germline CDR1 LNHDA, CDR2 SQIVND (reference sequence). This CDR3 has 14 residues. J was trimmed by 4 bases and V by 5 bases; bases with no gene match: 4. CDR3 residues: CASSGSGMYNEQFF. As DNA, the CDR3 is TGTGCCAGTAGTGGTAGCGGGATGTACAATGAGCAGTTCTTC.

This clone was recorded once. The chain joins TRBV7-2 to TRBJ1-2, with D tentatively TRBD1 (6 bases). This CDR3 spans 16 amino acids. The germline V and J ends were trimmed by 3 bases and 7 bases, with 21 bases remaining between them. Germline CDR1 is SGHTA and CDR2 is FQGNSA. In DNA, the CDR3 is TGTGCCAGCAGCTTTCACCGGGACATCAACCAGGGTGGCTACACCTTC. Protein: CASSFHRDINQGGYTF.

CDR3 amino acids: CASSERGRINSPLHF. The CDR3, as DNA: TGTGCCAGCAGTGAGCGGGGACGGATTAATTCACCCCTCCACTTT. V and J are TRBV6-1 and TRBJ1-6; the D gene is possibly TRBD1 (5 bases). From germline, CDR1 is MNHNS and CDR2 SASEGT. This CDR3 contains 15 residues. With 3 bases removed from V and 6 bases from J, the gap between germline ends came to 12 bases.

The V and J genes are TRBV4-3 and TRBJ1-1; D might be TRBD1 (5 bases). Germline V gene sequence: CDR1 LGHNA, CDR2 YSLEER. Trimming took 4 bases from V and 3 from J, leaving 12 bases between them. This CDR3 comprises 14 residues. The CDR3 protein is CASSPRGGYTEAFF. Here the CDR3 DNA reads TGCGCCAGCAGCCCCCGGGGGGGGTACACTGAAGCTTTCTTT.

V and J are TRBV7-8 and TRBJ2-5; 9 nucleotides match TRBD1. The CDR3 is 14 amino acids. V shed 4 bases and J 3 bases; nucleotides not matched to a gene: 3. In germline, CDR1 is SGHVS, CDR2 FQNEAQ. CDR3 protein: CASSSRTGEETQYF. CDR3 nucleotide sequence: TGTGCCAGCAGCTCCCGGACAGGGGAAGAGACCCAGTACTTC. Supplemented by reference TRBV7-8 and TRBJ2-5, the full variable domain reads GAGVSQSPRYKVAKRGQDVALRCDPISGHVSLFWYQQALGQGPEFLTYFQNEAQLDKSGLPSDRFFAERPEGSVSTLKIQRTQQEDSAVYLCASSSRTGEETQYFGPGTRLLVL.

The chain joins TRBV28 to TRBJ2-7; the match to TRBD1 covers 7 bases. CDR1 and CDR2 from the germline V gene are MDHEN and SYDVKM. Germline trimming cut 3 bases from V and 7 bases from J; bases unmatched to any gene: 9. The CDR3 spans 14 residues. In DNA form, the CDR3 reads TGTGCCAGCAGTTTGACAGGGCTCCCTCCTGAGCAGTACTTC. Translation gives CASSLTGLPPEQYF.

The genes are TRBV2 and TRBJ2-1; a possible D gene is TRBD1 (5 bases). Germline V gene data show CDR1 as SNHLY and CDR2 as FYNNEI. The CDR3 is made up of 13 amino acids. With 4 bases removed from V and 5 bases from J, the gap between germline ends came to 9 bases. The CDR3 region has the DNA TGTGCCAGCAGTGCGGGCAGGGACAATGAGCAGTTCTTC. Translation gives CASSAGRDNEQFF.

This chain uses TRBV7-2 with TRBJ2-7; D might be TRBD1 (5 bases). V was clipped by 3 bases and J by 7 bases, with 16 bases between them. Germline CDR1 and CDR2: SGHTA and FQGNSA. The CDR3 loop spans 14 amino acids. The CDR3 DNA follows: TGTGCCAGCAGCTTCGCTCAGCAGGGTCGGGAGCAGTACTTC. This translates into CASSFAQQGREQYF.

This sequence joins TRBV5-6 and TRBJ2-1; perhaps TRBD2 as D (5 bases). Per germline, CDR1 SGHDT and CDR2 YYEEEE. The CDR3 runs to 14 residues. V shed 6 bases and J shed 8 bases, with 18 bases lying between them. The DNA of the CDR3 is TGTGCCAGCAACGAGGAGGCCCGGGGAGATGAGCAGTTCTTC. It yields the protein CASNEEARGDEQFF.

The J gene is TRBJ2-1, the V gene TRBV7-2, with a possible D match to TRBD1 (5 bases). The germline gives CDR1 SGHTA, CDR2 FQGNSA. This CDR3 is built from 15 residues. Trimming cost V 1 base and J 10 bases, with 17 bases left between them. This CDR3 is CASSLVGPTSGEQFF. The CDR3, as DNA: TGTGCCAGCAGCTTAGTTGGGCCGACCTCAGGGGAGCAGTTCTTC.

The CDR3 DNA follows: TGTGCCAGCAGTTACGGGGACTACCTAGCGTACGAGCAGTACTTC. Its protein is CASSYGDYLAYEQYF. The rearrangement uses TRBV6-6 and TRBJ2-7, with TRBD2 identical over 7 bases. J gave up 4 bases and V 2 bases, and 8 bases lay outside the gene matches. Germline values: CDR1 MNHNY, CDR2 SVGAGI (reference sequence). This CDR3 has 15 residues.

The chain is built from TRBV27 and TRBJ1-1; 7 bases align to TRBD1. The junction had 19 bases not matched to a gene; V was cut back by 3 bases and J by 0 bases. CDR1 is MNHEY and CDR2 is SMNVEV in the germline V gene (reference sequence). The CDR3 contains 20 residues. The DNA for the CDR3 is TGTGCCAGCAGTTTTAAGAGTATACTTGGACAGGCCTTAATGAACACTGAAGCTTTCTTT. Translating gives CASSFKSILGQALMNTEAFF.

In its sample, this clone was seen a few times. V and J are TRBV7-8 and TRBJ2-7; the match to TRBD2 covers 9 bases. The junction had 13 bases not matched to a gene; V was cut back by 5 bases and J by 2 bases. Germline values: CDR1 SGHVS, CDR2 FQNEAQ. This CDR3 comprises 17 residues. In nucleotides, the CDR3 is TGTGCCAGCAGCCACGATAGTGGGACTAGCAGGGCCTACGAGCAGTACTTC. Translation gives CASSHDSGTSRAYEQYF.

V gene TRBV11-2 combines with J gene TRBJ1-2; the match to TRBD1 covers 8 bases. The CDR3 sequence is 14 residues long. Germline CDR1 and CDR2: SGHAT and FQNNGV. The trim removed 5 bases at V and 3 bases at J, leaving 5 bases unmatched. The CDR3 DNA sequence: TGTGCCAGCAGCCCCCAGGGGGCGGACTATGGCTACACCTTC. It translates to CASSPQGADYGYTF.

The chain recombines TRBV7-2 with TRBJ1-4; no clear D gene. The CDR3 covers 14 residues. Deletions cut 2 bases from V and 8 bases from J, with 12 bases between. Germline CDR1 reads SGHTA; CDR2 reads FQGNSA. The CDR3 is CASSLTRTGEKLFF. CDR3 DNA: TGTGCCAGCAGCTTAACCCGGACTGGAGAAAAACTGTTTTTT.

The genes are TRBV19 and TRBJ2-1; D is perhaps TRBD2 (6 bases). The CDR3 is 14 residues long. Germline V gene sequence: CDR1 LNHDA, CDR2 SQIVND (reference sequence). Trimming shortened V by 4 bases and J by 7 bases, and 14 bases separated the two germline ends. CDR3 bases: TGTGCCAGTAGTAACGGCGGAGGGTTAAATGAGCAGTTCTTC. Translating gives CASSNGGGLNEQFF.

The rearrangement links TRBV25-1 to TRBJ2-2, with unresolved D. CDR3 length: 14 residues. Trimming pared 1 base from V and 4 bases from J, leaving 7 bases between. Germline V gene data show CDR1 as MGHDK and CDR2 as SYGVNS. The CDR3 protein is CASSEFISTGELFF. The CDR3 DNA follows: TGTGCCAGCAGTGAATTTATTAGCACCGGGGAGCTGTTTTTT.

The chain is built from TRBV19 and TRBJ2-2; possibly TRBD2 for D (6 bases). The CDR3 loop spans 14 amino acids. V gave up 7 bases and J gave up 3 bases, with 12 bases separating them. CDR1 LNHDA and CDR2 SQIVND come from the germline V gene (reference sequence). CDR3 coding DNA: TGTGCCAGTACGCAGGGACTGGACACCGGGGAGCTGTTTTTT. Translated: CASTQGLDTGELFF.

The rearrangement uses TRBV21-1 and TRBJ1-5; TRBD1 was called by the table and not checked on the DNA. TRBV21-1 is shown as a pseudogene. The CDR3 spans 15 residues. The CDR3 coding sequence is TGTGCCAGCAGCAAATGCGACAGGGGTACTCAGCCCCAGCATTTT. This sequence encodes CASSKCDRGTQPQHF.